These 9 T cell receptor beta chains share one sample of origin, sequenced in a study of CD8+ T cells in alopecia areata. Sequencing used cDNA as its template, made by extracting RNA and reverse transcribing it. Libraries were prepared by immunoSEQ multiplex PCR; TCRdb keeps only in-frame clonotypes and omits some of them. The sample consists of about 150,000 clones, about 50% of them appearing once. The sample was CD8+ T cells sorted from blood, taken at week 0. The receptors were sampled from a human donor with alopecia areata.

This chain uses TRBV13 with TRBJ1-2, with 7 bases that match TRBD1. The CDR3 covers 16 residues. V was clipped by 5 bases and J by 4 bases; unmatched bases: 13. CDR1 and CDR2 from the germline V gene are PRHDT and FYEKMQ (reference sequence). CDR3 loop: CASSERDGQAIYGYTF. CDR3 coding DNA: TGTGCCAGCAGCGAACGAGACGGACAGGCCATCTATGGCTACACCTTC.

This clone was detected only once. This chain links TRBV6-5 with TRBJ1-4, with D unresolved. V dropped 5 bases and J dropped 8 bases, with 15 bases sitting between them. The CDR3 spans 14 residues. Germline V gene data show CDR1 as MNHEY and CDR2 as SVGAGI. The CDR3 region is CASSVAGVREKLFF. The CDR3 region has the DNA TGTGCCAGCAGTGTGGCAGGCGTACGGGAAAAACTGTTTTTT.

This rearrangement joins TRBV29-1 to TRBJ2-1; tentatively, D is TRBD2 (5 bases). Per germline, CDR1 SQVTM and CDR2 ANQGSEA. This CDR3 comprises 15 residues. The V and J ends lost 6 bases and 9 bases respectively, with 24 bases between them. The DNA of the CDR3 is TGCAGCGTCAATCCAGGCCACGGGGATTGGGCTGAGCAGTTCTTC. As protein: CSVNPGHGDWAEQFF.

This clone showed up just a few times. The chain is built from TRBV4-3 and TRBJ1-6, with 8 bases matching TRBD1. With V trimmed by 1 base and J by 11 bases, 4 bases remained unmatched. Germline CDR1 and CDR2: LGHNA and YSLEER. The CDR3 is 14 amino acids. CDR3 region: CASSQGTGTTPLHF. CDR3 DNA: TGCGCCAGCAGCCAAGGGACAGGGACGACACCCCTCCACTTT.

This clone was observed a handful of times. The V gene is TRBV11-2, the J gene TRBJ1-1; D not resolved. Germline loops: CDR1 SGHAT, CDR2 FQNNGV. This CDR3 is 14 amino acids long. Trimming shortened V by 3 bases and J by 0 bases, and 8 bases separated the two germline ends. The CDR3 loop reads CASSFLGMNTEAFF. The CDR3 bases are TGTGCCAGCAGCTTCTTGGGAATGAACACTGAAGCTTTCTTT.

The CDR3 is CASSPPSTEEQYF. The CDR3 DNA is TGTGCCAGCAGCCCGCCGTCTACCGAGGAGCAGTACTTC. The rearrangement links TRBV5-6 to TRBJ2-7; D not resolved. Germline CDR1 reads SGHDT; CDR2 reads YYEEEE. The CDR3 contains 13 residues. Trimming left V 4 bases short and J 7 bases short, with 15 bases between.

This clone was detected only a few times. The chain links TRBV14 to TRBJ2-3, with no clear D. Between the trimmed V and J ends, which lost 2 bases and 2 bases, there was a span of 14 bases. The CDR3 loop spans 16 amino acids. CDR1 and CDR2 from the germline V gene are SGHDN and FVKESK. As DNA, the CDR3 is TGTGCCAGCAGCCAATTTGGAGACTCGTACACAGATACGCAGTATTTT. It yields the protein CASSQFGDSYTDTQYF.

V is TRBV7-9 and J is TRBJ1-4; 9 bases align to TRBD1. The germline V gene has CDR1 SEHNR and CDR2 FQNEAQ (reference sequence). Trimming removed 1 base from V and 5 bases from J; junction bases left unmatched: 8. CDR3 size: 17 residues. CDR3 sequence reads: CASSLDPRGTGNEKLFF. CDR3 coding DNA: TGTGCCAGCAGCTTAGATCCCCGCGGGACAGGGAATGAAAAACTGTTTTTT.

The chain is built from TRBV30 and TRBJ2-3, with 9 positions matching TRBD2. The CDR3 runs 15 residues. CDR1 is GTSNPN, CDR2 SVGIG, per germline (reference sequence). Unmatched junction bases numbered 10, after V lost 4 bases and J lost 5 bases. This CDR3 is CAWTGGGAVVDTQYF. DNA of the CDR3: TGTGCCTGGACAGGCGGGGGGGCGGTTGTAGATACGCAGTATTTT.